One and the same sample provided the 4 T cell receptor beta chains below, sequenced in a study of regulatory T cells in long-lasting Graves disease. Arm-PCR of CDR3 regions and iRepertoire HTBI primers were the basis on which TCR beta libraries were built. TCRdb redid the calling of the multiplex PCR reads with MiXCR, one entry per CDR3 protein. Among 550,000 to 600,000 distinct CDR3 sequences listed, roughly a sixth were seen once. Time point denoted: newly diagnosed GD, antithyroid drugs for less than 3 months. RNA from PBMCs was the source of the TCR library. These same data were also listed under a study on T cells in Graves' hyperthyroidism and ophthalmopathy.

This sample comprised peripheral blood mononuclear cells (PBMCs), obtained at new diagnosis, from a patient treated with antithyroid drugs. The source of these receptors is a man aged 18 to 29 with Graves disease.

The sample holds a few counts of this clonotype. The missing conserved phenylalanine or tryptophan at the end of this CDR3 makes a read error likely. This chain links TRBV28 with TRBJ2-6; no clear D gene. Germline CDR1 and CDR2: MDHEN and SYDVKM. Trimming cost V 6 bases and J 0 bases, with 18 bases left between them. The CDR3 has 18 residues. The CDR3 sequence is CASSRPLWGASGANVLTS. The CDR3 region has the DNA TGTGCCAGCAGCCGGCCGCTTTGGGGTGCCTCTGGGGCCAACGTCCTGACTTCC.

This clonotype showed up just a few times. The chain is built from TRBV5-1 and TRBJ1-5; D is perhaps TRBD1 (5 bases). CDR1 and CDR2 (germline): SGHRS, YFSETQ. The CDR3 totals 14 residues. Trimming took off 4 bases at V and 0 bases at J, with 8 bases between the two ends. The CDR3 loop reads CASSVDSSNQPQHF. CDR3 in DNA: TGCGCCAGCAGCGTCGACAGTAGCAATCAGCCCCAGCATTTT.

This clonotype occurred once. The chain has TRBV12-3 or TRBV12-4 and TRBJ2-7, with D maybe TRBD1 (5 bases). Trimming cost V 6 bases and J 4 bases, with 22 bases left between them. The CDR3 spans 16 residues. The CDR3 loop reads CASSQDLGPAFYEQYF. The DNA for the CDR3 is TGTGCCAGCAGCCAAGATCTGGGGCCAGCCTTTTACGAGCAGTACTTC.

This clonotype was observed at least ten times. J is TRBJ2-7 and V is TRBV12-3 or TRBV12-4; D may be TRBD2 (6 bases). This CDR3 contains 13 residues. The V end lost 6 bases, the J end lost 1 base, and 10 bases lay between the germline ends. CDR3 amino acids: CASRPGTSYEQYF. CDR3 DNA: TGTGCCAGCAGGCCCGGGACTTCCTACGAGCAGTACTTC.